This T cell receptor beta chain originates from a study of tumor and adjacent non-tumor tissue in lung cancer. Whole-study results and caveats: Significantly higher TCR diversity was found in tumor than normal lung. In normal lung, the top 100 clones were significantly more dominant than in tumor.

Three rounds of nested PCR, following a modified ARM-PCR protocol, produced the TCRbeta library. TCRdb reanalysed the multiplex PCR reads using MiXCR and keeps one entry per CDR3 protein. The sample contains tens of thousands of distinct CDR3 sequences, 55% to 75% of which appear only once. Germline CDR1 reads SGHAT; CDR2 reads FQDESV (reference sequence). The CDR3 has 13 residues. In this sample, this clonotype turned up a few times. The antigen is unknown. The junction shows a germline mismatch at one end, possibly a read error. The template was RNA from unsorted bulk tissue. This chain links TRBV11-1 with TRBJ2-4; tentatively, D is TRBD2 (6 bases). The receptor comes from a woman aged 35 to 49 with non-small cell lung cancer. Sequenced input: lung tumor tissue. CDR3 in DNA: TGTGCCAGCAGCCTAGCGATAAAGAACATTCAGTATTTC. It encodes CASSLAIKNIQYF.